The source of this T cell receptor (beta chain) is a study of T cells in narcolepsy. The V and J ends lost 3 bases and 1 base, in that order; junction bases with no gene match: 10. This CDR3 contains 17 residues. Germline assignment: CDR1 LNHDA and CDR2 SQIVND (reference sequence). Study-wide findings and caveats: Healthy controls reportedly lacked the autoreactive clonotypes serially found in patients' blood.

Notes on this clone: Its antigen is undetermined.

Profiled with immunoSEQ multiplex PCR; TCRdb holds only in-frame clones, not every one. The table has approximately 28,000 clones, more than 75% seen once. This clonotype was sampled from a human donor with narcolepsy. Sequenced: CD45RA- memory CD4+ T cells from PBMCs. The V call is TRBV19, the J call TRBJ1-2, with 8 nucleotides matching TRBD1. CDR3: CASSIGQGQGINYGYTF. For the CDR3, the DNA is TGTGCCAGTAGTATCGGACAGGGTCAGGGGATTAACTATGGCTACACCTTC.